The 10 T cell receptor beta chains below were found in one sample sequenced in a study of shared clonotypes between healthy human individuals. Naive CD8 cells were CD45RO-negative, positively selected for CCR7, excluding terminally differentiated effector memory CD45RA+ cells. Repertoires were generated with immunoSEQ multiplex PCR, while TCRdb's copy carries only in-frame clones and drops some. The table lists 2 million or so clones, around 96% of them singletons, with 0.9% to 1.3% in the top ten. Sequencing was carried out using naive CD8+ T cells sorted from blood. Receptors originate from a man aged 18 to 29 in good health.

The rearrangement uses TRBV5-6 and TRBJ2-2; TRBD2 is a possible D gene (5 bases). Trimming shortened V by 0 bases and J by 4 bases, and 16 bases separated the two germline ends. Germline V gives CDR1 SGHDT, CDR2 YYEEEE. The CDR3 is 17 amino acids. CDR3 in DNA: TGTGCCAGCAGCTTGGATCTCTTGGGGAGTGGCACCGGGGAGCTGTTTTTT. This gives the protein CASSLDLLGSGTGELFF.

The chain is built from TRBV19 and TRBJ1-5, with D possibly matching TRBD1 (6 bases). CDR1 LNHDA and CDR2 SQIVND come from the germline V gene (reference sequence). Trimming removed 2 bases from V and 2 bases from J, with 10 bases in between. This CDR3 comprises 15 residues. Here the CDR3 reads CASSISAGGNQPQHF. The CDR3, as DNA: TGTGCCAGTAGTATATCGGCAGGGGGCAATCAGCCCCAGCATTTT. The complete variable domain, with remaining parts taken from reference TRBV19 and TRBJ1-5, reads DGGITQSPKYLFRKEGQNVTLSCEQNLNHDAMYWYRQDPGQGLRLIYYSQIVNDFQKGDIAEGYSVSREKKESFPLTVTSAQKNPTAFYLCASSISAGGNQPQHFGDGTRLSIL.

CDR3 loop: CASSPYSGFEQYF. The CDR3 nucleotides read TGCGCCAGCAGCCCGTATAGCGGGTTCGAGCAGTACTTC. The chain joins TRBV5-1 to TRBJ2-7; 7 bases are a match to TRBD2. Losses at the gene ends were 4 bases for V and 6 bases for J; bases not matched to a gene: 7. This CDR3 has 13 residues. The germline gives CDR1 SGHRS, CDR2 YFSETQ.

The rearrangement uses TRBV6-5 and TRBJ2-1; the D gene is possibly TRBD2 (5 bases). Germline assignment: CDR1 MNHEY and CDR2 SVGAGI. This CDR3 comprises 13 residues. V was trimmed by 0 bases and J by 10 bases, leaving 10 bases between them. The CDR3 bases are TGTGCCAGCAGTTACTCCCGGAGGCCAGAGCAGTTCTTC. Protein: CASSYSRRPEQFF.

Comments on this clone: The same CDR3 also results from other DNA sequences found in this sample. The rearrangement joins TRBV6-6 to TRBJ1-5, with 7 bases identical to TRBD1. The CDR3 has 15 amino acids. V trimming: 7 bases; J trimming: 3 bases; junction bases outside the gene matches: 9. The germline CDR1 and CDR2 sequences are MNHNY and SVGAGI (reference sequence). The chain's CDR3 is CASNDRANFNQPQHF. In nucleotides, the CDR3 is TGTGCCAGCAACGACAGGGCCAATTTCAATCAGCCCCAGCATTTT.

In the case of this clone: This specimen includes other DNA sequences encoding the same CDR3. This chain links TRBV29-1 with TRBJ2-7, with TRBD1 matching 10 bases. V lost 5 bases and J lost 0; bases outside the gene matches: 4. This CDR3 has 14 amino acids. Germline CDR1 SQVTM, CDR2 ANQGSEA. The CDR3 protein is CSVQGQGSSYEQYF. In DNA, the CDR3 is TGCAGCGTTCAGGGACAGGGGAGCTCCTACGAGCAGTACTTC.

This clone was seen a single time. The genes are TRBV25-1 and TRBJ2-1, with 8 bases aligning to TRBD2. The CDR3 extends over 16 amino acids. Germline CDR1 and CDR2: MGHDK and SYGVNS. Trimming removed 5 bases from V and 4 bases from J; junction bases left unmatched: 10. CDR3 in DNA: TGTGCCAGCAGTACACTCAGCGGGAGCCTTTACAATGAGCAGTTCTTC. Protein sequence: CASSTLSGSLYNEQFF. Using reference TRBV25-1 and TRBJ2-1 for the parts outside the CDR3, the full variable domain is EADIYQTPRYLVIGTGKKITLECSQTMGHDKMYWYQQDPGMELHLIHYSYGVNSTEKGDLSSESTVSRIRTEHFPLTLESARPSHTSQYLCASSTLSGSLYNEQFFGPGTRLTVL.

CDR3 nucleotides: TGTGCCAGTGGGACAGGGAGGAGCAATGAGCAGTTCTTC. Protein product: CASGTGRSNEQFF. The chain employs TRBV19 and TRBJ2-1; 9 bases agree with TRBD1. Germline loops: CDR1 LNHDA, CDR2 SQIVND (reference sequence). V was pared by 8 bases and J by 6 bases, with 5 bases of the junction left unmatched. This CDR3 spans 13 amino acids.

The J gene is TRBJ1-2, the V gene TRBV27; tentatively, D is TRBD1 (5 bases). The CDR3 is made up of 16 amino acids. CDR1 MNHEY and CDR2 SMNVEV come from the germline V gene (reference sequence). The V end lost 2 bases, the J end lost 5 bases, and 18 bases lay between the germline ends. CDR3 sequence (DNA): TGTGCCAGCAGTTTAACGGGGACCCTGGCAGATTATGGCTACACCTTC. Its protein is CASSLTGTLADYGYTF.

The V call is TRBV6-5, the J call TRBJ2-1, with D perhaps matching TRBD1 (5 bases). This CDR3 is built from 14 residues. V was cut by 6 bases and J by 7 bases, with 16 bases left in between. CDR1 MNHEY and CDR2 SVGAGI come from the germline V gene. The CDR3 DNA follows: TGTGCCAGCAGCCCAGGGTGGCAGGGTAATGAGCAGTTCTTC. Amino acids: CASSPGWQGNEQFF.